The text below deals with one T cell receptor (beta chain). The clone's antigen remains unknown. Per-nucleotide qualities are absent, and no much larger clonotype sits a single base away. The immunoSEQ Assay, a bias-controlled multiplex PCR, was used to amplify TCRbeta CDR3 regions from genomic DNA. Per the source publication's procedure: The number of nucleated cells in each sample was estimated by amplification of reference gene primers within the assay. To quantify the absolute abundance of each unique TCRbeta CDR3 rearrangement, sequence reads were collapsed and filtered. For each sample, productive Simpson clonality was calculated as the square root of Simpson's diversity index over productive rearrangements. Not all clones reach the TCRdb copy of this immuneACCESS table, which keeps in-frame sequences only. Checked studies attribute under half of the gap to unresolved V genes and leave the rest unexplained. V and J calls and clone size are given by that table; D and trimming were obtained from the DNA. This sample lists approximately 100,000 clones; roughly 80% were detected once. The biggest ten clones account for about 6.3% of the sample.

From the germline V gene, CDR1 is SGDLS and CDR2 is YYNGEE. Trimming takes 4 bases from V and 5 bases from J, and the germline ends sit 18 bases apart. Measured from the cysteine to the phenylalanine, the CDR3 is 15 residues long. Only CDR3 DNA is held: 45 bases, read in frame from base 1. The data stem from a study of blood T cell repertoires in COVID-19 (dated by TCRdb to 2018 to 2021). For the wider study: Samples from collaborators originated in the United States, Italy and Spain and spanned both the acute and convalescent phases of COVID-19. Sample metadata almost always included a de-identified subject ID, COVID-19 status, age in years and sex. The prospective study material was composed of cDNA or gDNA derived from T cells, B-cell-depleted T cells, or PBMCs. The repertoires were released in a freely available public database intended as a resource for research on the immune response to SARS-CoV-2. Where HLA class I and class II types were available, the types were taken from metadata supplied by the sample provider, not from assay-based typing. The dataset comprised deeply sampled blood TCRbeta repertoires from subjects exposed to, actively infected with, or recovered from COVID-19. The samples were drawn from the first 160 participants of the ongoing ImmuneRACE study and from some 1,300 subjects provided by 6 global collaborators.

On the study overall, not on this receptor specifically: The quantity of clinical and demographic metadata differed by source and by participant and was supplied without curation.

Whole blood was collected in K2EDTA tubes by collaborating institutions according to the institutions' own protocols. Collaborator samples were shipped for TCRbeta analysis as frozen whole blood, isolated PBMCs, or DNA extracted from either sample type. The TCR sequence derives from a man aged 55 to 70 with acute or convalescent COVID-19. In this chain, TRBV9 is recombined with TRBJ1-2; TRBD1 is a weak D gene call, 5 bases matching. Source material: peripheral blood. The CDR3 is CASSIEQELIYGYTF. The bases read TGTGCCAGCAGCATCGAACAGGAGCTTATATATGGCTACACCTTC.